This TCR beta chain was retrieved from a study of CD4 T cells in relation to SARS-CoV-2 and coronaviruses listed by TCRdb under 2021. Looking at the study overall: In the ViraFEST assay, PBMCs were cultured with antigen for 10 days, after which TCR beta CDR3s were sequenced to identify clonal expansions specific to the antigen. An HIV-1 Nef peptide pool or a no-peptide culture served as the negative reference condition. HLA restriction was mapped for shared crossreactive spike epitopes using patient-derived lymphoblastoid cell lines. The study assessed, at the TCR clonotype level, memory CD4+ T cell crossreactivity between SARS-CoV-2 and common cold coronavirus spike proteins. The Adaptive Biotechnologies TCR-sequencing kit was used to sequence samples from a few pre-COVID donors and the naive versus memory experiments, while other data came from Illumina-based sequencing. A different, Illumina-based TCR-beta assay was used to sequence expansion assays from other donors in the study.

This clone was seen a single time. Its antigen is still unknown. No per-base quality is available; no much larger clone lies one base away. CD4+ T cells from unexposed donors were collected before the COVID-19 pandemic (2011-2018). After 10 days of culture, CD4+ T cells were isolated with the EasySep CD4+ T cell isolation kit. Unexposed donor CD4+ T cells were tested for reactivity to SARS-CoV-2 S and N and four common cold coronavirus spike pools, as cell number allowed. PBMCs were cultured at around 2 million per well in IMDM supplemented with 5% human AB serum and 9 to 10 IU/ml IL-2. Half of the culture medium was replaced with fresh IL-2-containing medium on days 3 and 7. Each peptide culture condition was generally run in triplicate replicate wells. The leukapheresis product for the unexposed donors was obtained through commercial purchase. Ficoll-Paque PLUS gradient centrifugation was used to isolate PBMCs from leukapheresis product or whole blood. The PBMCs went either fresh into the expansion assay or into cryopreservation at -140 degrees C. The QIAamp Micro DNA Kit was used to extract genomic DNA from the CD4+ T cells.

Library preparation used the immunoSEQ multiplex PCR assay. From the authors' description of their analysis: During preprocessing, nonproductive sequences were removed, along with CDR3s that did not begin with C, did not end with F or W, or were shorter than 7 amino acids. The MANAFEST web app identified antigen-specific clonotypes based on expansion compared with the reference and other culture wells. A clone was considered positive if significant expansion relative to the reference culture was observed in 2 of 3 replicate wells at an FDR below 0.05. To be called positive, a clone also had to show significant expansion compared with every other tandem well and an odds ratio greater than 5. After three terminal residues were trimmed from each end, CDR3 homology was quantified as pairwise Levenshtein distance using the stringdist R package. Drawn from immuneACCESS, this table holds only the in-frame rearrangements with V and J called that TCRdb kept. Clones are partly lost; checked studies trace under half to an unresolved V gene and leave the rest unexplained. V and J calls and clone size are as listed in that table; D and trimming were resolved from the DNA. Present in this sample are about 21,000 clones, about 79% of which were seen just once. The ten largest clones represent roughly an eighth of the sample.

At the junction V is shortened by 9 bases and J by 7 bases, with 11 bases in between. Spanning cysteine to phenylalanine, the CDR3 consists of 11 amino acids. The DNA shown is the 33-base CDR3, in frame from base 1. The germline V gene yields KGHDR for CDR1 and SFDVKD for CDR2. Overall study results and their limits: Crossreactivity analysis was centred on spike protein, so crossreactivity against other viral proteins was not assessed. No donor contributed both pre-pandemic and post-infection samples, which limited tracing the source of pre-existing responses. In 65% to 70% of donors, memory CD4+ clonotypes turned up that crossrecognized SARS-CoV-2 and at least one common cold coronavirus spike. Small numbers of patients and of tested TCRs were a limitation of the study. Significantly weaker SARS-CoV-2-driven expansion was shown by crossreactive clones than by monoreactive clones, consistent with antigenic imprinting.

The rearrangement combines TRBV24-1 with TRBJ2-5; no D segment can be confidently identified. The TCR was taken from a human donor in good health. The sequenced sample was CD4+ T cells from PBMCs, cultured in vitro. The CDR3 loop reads CATSSLGTQYF. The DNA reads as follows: TGTGCCACCTCTTCATTGGGGACCCAGTACTTC.